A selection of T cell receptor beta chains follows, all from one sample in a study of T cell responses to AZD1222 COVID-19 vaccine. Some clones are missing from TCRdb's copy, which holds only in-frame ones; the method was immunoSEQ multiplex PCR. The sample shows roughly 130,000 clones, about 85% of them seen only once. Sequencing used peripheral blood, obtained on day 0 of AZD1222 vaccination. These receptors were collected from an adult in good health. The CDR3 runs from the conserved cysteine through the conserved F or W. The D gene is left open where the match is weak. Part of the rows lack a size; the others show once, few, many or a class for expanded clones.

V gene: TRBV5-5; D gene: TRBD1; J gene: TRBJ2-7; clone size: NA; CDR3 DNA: TGTGCCAGCAGAAGACAGGGGGCCGGCTACGAGCAGTACTTC; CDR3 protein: CASRRQGAGYEQYF
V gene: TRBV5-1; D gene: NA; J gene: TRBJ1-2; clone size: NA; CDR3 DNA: TGCGCCAGCAGCGCGGGACTGGCCGCTAACTATGGCTACACCTTC; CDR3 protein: CASSAGLAANYGYTF
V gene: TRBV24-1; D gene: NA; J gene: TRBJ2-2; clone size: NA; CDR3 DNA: TGTGCCACCGGAACCGGGGAGCTGTTTTTT; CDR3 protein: CATGTGELFF
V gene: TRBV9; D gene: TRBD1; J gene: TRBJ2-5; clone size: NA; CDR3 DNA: TGTGCCAGCAGCGCAGGGACAGGGGGAATAGAGACCCAGTACTTC; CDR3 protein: CASSAGTGGIETQYF
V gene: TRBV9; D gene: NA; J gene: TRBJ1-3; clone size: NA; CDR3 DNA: TGTGCCAGCAGCCTAAGGGAGGGTAGAAACACCATATATTTT; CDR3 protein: CASSLREGRNTIYF
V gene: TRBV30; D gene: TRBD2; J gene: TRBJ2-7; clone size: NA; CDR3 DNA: TGTGCCTGGAGTAGGGGACTAGCGGTGCACTACGAGCAGTACTTC; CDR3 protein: CAWSRGLAVHYEQYF
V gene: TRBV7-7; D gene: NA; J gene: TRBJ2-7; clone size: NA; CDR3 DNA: TGTGCCAGCAGCTTTCACAGGGAGGAACGCTCCTACGAGCAGTACTTC; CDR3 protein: CASSFHREERSYEQYF
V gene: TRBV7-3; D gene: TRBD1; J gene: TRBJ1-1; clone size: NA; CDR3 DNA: TGTGCCAGCAGCTCCGGACAGGACGGTAGCACTGAAGCTTTCTTT; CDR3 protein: CASSSGQDGSTEAFF
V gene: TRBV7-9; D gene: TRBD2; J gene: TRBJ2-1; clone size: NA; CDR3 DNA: TGTGCCAGCAGTCCCCTAGCGGCGGGCGTAAAGTTCTTC; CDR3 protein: CASSPLAAGVKFF
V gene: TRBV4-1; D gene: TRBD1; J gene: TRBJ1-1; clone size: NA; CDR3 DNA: TGCGCCAGCAGTTTTGACAGGGTGAACACTGAAGCTTTCTTT; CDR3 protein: CASSFDRVNTEAFF
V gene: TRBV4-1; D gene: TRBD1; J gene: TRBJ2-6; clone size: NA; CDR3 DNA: TGCGCCAGCAGCCAAGAGGACAGGGGATATGGGGCCAACGTCCTGACTTTC; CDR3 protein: CASSQEDRGYGANVLTF
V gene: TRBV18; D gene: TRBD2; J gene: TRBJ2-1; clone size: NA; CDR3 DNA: TGTGCCAGCTCACCCCCTAGCGGGGGTAGCTCCTACAATGAGCAGTTCTTC; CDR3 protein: CASSPPSGGSSYNEQFF
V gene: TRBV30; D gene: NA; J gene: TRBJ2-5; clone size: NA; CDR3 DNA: TGTGCCTGGAGTGTCCCAGGGAGGCCGAAGTACTTC; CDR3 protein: CAWSVPGRPKYF
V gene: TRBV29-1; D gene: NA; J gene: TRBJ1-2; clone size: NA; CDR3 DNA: TGCAGCGTTGAAAAGCGCAGGGAGGATGGCTACACCTTC; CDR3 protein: CSVEKRREDGYTF
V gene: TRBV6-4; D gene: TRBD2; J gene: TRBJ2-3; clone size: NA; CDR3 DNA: TGTGCCAGCAGTGACCAACCGGGACTAGCGAAAGATACGCAGTATTTT; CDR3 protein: CASSDQPGLAKDTQYF
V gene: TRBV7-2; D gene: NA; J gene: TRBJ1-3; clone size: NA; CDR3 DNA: TGTGCCAGCAGCCCGAGGGGGGGCTCTTACTCTGGAAACACCATATATTTT; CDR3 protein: CASSPRGGSYSGNTIYF
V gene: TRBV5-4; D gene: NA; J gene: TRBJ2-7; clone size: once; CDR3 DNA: TGTGCCAGCAGCTTGGACGTGGGCCCCTACGAGCAGTACTTC; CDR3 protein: CASSLDVGPYEQYF
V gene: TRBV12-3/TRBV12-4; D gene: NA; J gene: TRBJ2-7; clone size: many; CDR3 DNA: TGTGCCAGCAGCCGCGTCCTCAGCAGTTCCCCCTACTTC; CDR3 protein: CASSRVLSSSPYF
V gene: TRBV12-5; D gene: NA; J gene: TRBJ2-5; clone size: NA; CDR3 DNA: TGTGCTAGTGGACAGGGAGAGACCCAGTACTTC; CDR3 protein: CASGQGETQYF
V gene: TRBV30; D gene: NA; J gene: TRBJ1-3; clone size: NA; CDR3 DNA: TGTGCCTGGAGCCTCTTCTCTGGAAACACCATATATTTT; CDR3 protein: CAWSLFSGNTIYF
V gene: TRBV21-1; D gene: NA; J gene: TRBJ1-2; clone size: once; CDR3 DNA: TGTGCCAGCAGAAGGACAGCAGTCTATGGCTACACCTTC; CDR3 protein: CASRRTAVYGYTF
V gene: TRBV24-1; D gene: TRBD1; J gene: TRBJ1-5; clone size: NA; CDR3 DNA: TGTGCCACCAGTGAAGGGGACAGAAATCAGCCCCAGCATTTT; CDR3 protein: CATSEGDRNQPQHF
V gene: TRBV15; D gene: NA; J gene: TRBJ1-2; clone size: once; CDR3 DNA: TGTGCCACCAGCAGATCCAGGCAAAACTATGGCTACACCTTC; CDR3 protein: CATSRSRQNYGYTF
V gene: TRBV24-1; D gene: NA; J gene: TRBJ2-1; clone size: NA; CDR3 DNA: TGTGCCACCAACGAGTGGGGGGACAATGAGCAGTTCTTC; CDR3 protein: CATNEWGDNEQFF
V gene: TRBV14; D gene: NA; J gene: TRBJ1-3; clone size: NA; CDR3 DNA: TGTGCCAGCAGCCAATCGGATTCTGGAAACACCATATATTTT; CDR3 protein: CASSQSDSGNTIYF
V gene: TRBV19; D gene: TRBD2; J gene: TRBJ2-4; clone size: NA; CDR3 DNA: TGTGCCAGTAGTATTTCGGGGAGGGAAAACATTCAGTACTTC; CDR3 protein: CASSISGRENIQYF
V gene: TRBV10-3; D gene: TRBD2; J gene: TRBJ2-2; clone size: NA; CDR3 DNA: TGTGCCATCAGTGACCCTCCTAGCGGTAACACCGGGGAGCTGTTTTTT; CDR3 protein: CAISDPPSGNTGELFF
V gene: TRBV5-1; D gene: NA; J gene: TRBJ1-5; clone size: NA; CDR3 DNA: TGCGCCAGCAGCTTGAGGGTTCAGCCCCAGCATTTT; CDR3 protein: CASSLRVQPQHF
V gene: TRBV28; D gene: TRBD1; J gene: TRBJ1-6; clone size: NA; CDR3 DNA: TGTGCCAGCAGTTCTCCGACAGGGATATCACCCCTCCACTTT; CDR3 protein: CASSSPTGISPLHF
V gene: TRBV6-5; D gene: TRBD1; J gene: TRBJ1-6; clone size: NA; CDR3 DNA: TGTGCCAGCAGCAGACAGGGTGGTTCACCCCTCCACTTT; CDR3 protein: CASSRQGGSPLHF
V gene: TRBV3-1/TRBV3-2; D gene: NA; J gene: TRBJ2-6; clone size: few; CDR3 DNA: TGTGCCAGCAGCCAAGTCCTGATCTCTGGGGCCAACGTCCTGACTTTC; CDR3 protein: CASSQVLISGANVLTF
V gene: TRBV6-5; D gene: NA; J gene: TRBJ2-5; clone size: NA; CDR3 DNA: TGTGCCAGCTTTTCCCCCCACAGGGTGGAGACCCAGTACTTC; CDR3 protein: CASFSPHRVETQYF